This T cell receptor beta chain stems from a study of CD8 T cells in ankylosing spondylitis. Study results and limitations: It was reported that disease-linked clones were significantly enriched in matched ankylosing spondylitis synovial fluid. Roughly 8 highly homologous variants formed a TCR beta motif that appeared characteristic of ankylosing spondylitis blood.

Library preparation for TCR beta used quantitative 5'-RACE with molecular barcodes. MiXCR, run by TCRdb on the 5' RACE reads, gives a single entry per CDR3 protein. The data contain fewer than 550,000 distinct CDR3 sequences, roughly 5.2% of them singletons. The germline V gene has CDR1 SGHTA and CDR2 FQGNSA. Trimming pared 0 bases from V and 9 bases from J, leaving 18 bases between. This CDR3 spans 15 amino acids. Regarding this clonotype: The antigen remains undetermined.

This clonotype was obtained from a male donor with ankylosing spondylitis. The chain recombines TRBV7-2 with TRBJ2-7, with D possibly TRBD2 on 6 matching bases. What was sequenced was blood, either unsorted or a sorted T cell fraction (not recorded which). The CDR3 here is CASSLAGPREAGQYF. The CDR3 nucleotides read TGTGCCAGCAGCTTAGCCGGACCGAGGGAAGCGGGGCAGTACTTC.